This TCR beta chain stems from a study of Graves' ophthalmopathy and Graves' hyperthyroidism. Study as a whole: Specimen type is peripheral blood, obtained at initial diagnosis before any treatment.

The authors amplified TCR beta CDR3 regions from RNA transcripts. Investigators did first-round RT-PCR with HTBI primers, then second-round multiplex PCR. TCRdb re-called the multiplex PCR reads through MiXCR, storing one row per CDR3 protein. The sample has roughly 700,000 distinct CDR3 sequences; roughly 40% are singletons. General study results and limits: In blood appeared most of the expanded thyroid clonotypes whose frequency exceeded 0.001. At 60% to 71% sensitivity and 72.22% specificity, the model predicted progression of the ophthalmopathy.

The CDR3 is 16 residues long. V was clipped by 0 bases and J by 5 bases, with 16 bases between them. Germline CDR1 DFQATT, CDR2 SNEGSKA (reference sequence). This clonotype occurred once. Its target is unknown. This chain joins TRBV20-1 and TRBJ2-2, with D perhaps TRBD1 or TRBD2 (7 bases each). Specimen: peripheral blood. The receptor comes from an adult man with Graves' ophthalmopathy. CDR3 DNA sequence: TGCAGTGCTAGAGAAGCGGGACAGAGTTTGACCGGGGAGCTGTTTTTT. Its protein is CSAREAGQSLTGELFF.